The 16 T cell receptor beta chains below were found in one sample sequenced in a study of T cell repertoires in cytomegalovirus infection (dated by TCRdb to between 2017 and 2020). Sequenced on an Illumina HiSeq 1500. TCRdb passed the public sequencing reads through fastp at Q25 and MiXCR, retaining productive beta sequences. Identical CDR3 protein sequences are pooled into one entry, listed with their most common genes and DNA. In all, the sample holds around 530,000 distinct CDR3 sequences, and around 27% of those were seen once. Less than 15% of the sample is in the top ten clones. Sequencing was done on a sample of PBMCs. Receptor source: a human donor in good health (CMV status not recorded). Some clones in this sample may be carry-over from other donors' samples.

This clonotype was seen only a few times. The J gene is TRBJ2-1, the V gene TRBV6-2 or TRBV6-3, with a possible D match to TRBD1 (6 bases). Germline CDR1 reads MNHEY; CDR2 reads SVGEGT. This CDR3 is built from 14 residues. Trimming left V 8 bases short and J 4 bases short, with 15 bases between. Here the CDR3 DNA reads TGTGCCAGCGGGGGCAGCTCACTTTACAATGAGCAGTTCTTC. Protein sequence: CASGGSSLYNEQFF.

CDR3 in DNA: TGTGCCAGCAGCCGCTTACGGGGAAGCACAGATACGCAGTATTTT. Its translation is CASSRLRGSTDTQYF. The rearrangement links TRBV6-5 to TRBJ2-3; maybe TRBD2 (5 bases). V shed 6 bases and J shed 0 bases, with 13 bases lying between them. The germline gives CDR1 MNHEY, CDR2 SVGAGI. CDR3 length: 15 amino acids.

V is TRBV7-9 and J is TRBJ1-1, with TRBD1 as a possible D gene (5 bases). This CDR3 has 15 residues. Germline-derived CDR1 and CDR2 are SEHNR and FQNEAQ (reference sequence). V was pared by 5 bases and J by 4 bases, with 17 bases between. The CDR3 DNA is TGTGCCAGCAGCCGTCATGGCAGGGAGGGCACTGAAGCTTTCTTT. Translation: CASSRHGREGTEAFF. The variable domain in full, completed from reference TRBV7-9 and TRBJ1-1, reads DTGVSQNPRHKITKRGQNVTFRCDPISEHNRLYWYRQTLGQGPEFLTYFQNEAQLEKSRLLSDRFSAERPKGSFSTLEIQRTEQGDSAMYLCASSRHGREGTEAFFGQGTRLTVV.

This clonotype appeared many times. The chain links TRBV12-3 or TRBV12-4 to TRBJ2-3, with TRBD2 matching 7 bases. The CDR3 contains 15 residues. V lost 6 bases and J lost 1; bases outside the gene matches: 7. For the CDR3, the DNA is TGTGCCAGCAGCCGACCTAGCGGCGGCACAGATACGCAGTATTTT. This codes for CASSRPSGGTDTQYF.

In its sample, this clonotype was seen a few times. This sequence joins TRBV20-1 and TRBJ2-3; D is perhaps TRBD2 (5 bases). Per germline, CDR1 DFQATT and CDR2 SNEGSKA (reference sequence). The V and J ends lost 0 bases and 7 bases respectively, with 11 bases between them. The length of the CDR3 is 13 residues. The CDR3 sequence is CSAREPDFYTQYF. The CDR3 DNA sequence: TGCAGTGCTAGAGAACCGGACTTCTATACGCAGTATTTT.

This clonotype was found many times. This sequence joins TRBV7-8 and TRBJ2-7, with 8 nucleotides matching TRBD2. The junction had 12 bases not matched to a gene; V was cut back by 5 bases and J by 6 bases. This CDR3 contains 15 residues. Germline CDR1 is SGHVS and CDR2 is FQNEAQ. The CDR3 loop reads CASSPQGAGVGEQYV. The CDR3 DNA follows: TGTGCCAGCAGCCCCCAGGGAGCGGGAGTAGGCGAGCAGTACGTC.

This clonotype has more than one count but fewer than ten. This chain connects TRBV6-2 or TRBV6-3 to TRBJ2-1, with 9 bases lining up with TRBD2. Germline CDR1 and CDR2: MNHEY and SVGEGT. The CDR3 extends over 14 amino acids. V shed 2 bases, J shed 9 bases, and the junction held 5 bases outside the gene matches. The CDR3 DNA reads as TGTGCCAGCAGTTACGTAGCGGGAGTAGGTGAGCAGTTCTTC. The encoded protein is CASSYVAGVGEQFF.

Many counts were recorded for this clonotype. This chain uses TRBV5-5 with TRBJ1-1; D gene ambiguous. Trimming removed 0 bases at V and 3 bases at J, with 9 bases between. CDR1 is SGHKS, CDR2 YYEKEE, per germline (reference sequence). The CDR3 covers 14 residues. This CDR3 is CASSLEVGYTEAFF. CDR3 nucleotide sequence: TGTGCCAGCAGCTTGGAAGTGGGATACACTGAAGCTTTCTTT.

This clonotype was picked up many times. The rearrangement joins TRBV7-2 to TRBJ2-3; 16 positions agree with TRBD2. Germline CDR1 and CDR2: SGHTA and FQGNSA. The CDR3 covers 17 residues. V lost 5 bases, J lost 7 bases, and 9 bases stayed unmatched. The CDR3 is CASSRAGLAGGMNTQYF. The CDR3 bases are TGTGCCAGCAGCCGGGCGGGACTAGCGGGAGGGATGAATACGCAGTATTTT.

This clonotype was detected ten times or more. The chain links TRBV7-6 to TRBJ2-3, with TRBD1 matching 10 bases. J was trimmed by 3 bases and V by 6 bases; bases with no gene match: 3. Germline V gives CDR1 SGHVS, CDR2 FNYEAQ. The length of the CDR3 is 14 residues. The CDR3: CASRTGQGTDTQYF. The DNA of the CDR3 is TGTGCCAGCAGAACGGGACAGGGGACAGATACGCAGTATTTT.

This clonotype has a handful of counts. CDR3 in amino acids: CASSLDAGNTEAFF. As DNA, the CDR3 is TGTGCCAGCAGCTTAGACGCAGGAAACACTGAAGCTTTCTTT. The chain is built from TRBV7-9 and TRBJ1-1; D gene uncertain. V gave up 1 base and J gave up 2 bases, with 8 bases separating them. The CDR3 runs 14 residues. CDR1 and CDR2 from the germline V gene are SEHNR and FQNEAQ (reference sequence). Drawing the rest from reference TRBV7-9 and TRBJ1-1, the complete variable domain is DTGVSQNPRHKITKRGQNVTFRCDPISEHNRLYWYRQTLGQGPEFLTYFQNEAQLEKSRLLSDRFSAERPKGSFSTLEIQRTEQGDSAMYLCASSLDAGNTEAFFGQGTRLTVV.

The chain carries TRBV5-4 and TRBJ2-5, with TRBD2 as a possible D gene (7 bases). This CDR3 comprises 15 residues. The germline V and J ends were trimmed by 1 base and 4 bases, with 14 bases remaining between them. The germline V gene has CDR1 SGHNT and CDR2 YYREEE (reference sequence). CDR3 loop: CASSLRGGGRETQYF. The CDR3 nucleotides read TGTGCCAGCAGCTTGAGGGGGGGGGGCCGAGAGACCCAGTACTTC.

This clonotype was seen a few times. The rearrangement links TRBV4-1 to TRBJ2-6; a possible D gene is TRBD1 (6 bases). The germline V gene encodes CDR1 MGHRA and CDR2 YSYEKL. The CDR3 sequence is 19 residues long. V was clipped by 5 bases and J by 4 bases, with 24 bases between them. The CDR3 DNA reads TGCGCCAGCAGCTACCGACCCTGGACAGACGTCTCCGGGGCCAACGTCCTGACTTTC. This sequence encodes CASSYRPWTDVSGANVLTF.

The chain joins TRBV2 to TRBJ1-2, with TRBD1 identical over 9 bases. This CDR3 has 15 amino acids. From germline, CDR1 is SNHLY and CDR2 FYNNEI. V lost 2 bases to trimming and J lost 8 bases; unmatched junction nucleotides: 9. DNA for the CDR3: TGTGCCAGCAGTGAAAGACTAGGACAGGGGAGCGGCTACACCTTC. It codes for CASSERLGQGSGYTF.

The CDR3, as DNA: TGCGCCAGCAGCAGGCAGGCGTATGAGCAGTTCTTC. Protein sequence: CASSRQAYEQFF. The chain combines TRBV5-1 with TRBJ2-1; D gene unclear. Germline loops: CDR1 SGHRS, CDR2 YFSETQ. Trimming stripped 4 bases from V and 8 bases from J, with 10 bases between. The CDR3 totals 12 residues.

This clonotype was picked up a small number of times. DNA for the CDR3: TGTGCCAGCAGTTACTACGACGGGGCGCTGGGGGCCAACGTCCTGACTTTC. It codes for CASSYYDGALGANVLTF. This chain connects TRBV6-2 or TRBV6-3 to TRBJ2-6; D possibly matches TRBD1 or TRBD2 (5 bases each). Germline CDR1 is MNHEY and CDR2 is SVGEGT. Trimming shortened V by 1 base and J by 4 bases, and 14 bases separated the two germline ends. The CDR3 has 17 amino acids.